The 32 T cell receptor beta chains below come from one sample, sequenced in a study of CD8 T cells in ankylosing spondylitis. From the 5' RACE reads, TCRdb called clonotypes with MiXCR, one entry per CDR3 protein. The table includes 250,000 to 350,000 distinct CDR3 sequences, about a fifth detected once. Sample: blood, either unsorted or a sorted T cell fraction (not recorded which). These receptors all come from a female donor with ankylosing spondylitis or in good health (not recorded which).

This chain joins TRBV5-6 and TRBJ2-7; 14 bases are shared with TRBD2. V trimming: 0 bases; J trimming: 6 bases; junction bases outside the gene matches: 2. In germline, CDR1 is SGHDT, CDR2 YYEEEE. The CDR3 loop spans 15 amino acids. The CDR3 reads CASSLEGLAGVEQYF. For the CDR3, the DNA is TGTGCCAGCAGCTTGGAGGGACTAGCGGGAGTCGAGCAGTACTTC.

V is TRBV19 and J is TRBJ1-4; weak D call: TRBD1 (5 bases). V was clipped by 7 bases and J by 8 bases, with 14 bases between them. Germline CDR1 and CDR2: LNHDA and SQIVND (reference sequence). The CDR3 loop spans 13 amino acids. In nucleotides, the CDR3 is TGTGCCAGTACAGGTGTACGGGGGGAAAAACTGTTTTTT. It codes for CASTGVRGEKLFF.

In this sample, this clonotype turned up once. This chain joins TRBV10-3 and TRBJ2-6; 11 bases match TRBD1. Germline CDR1 ENHRY, CDR2 SYGVKD. This CDR3 spans 20 amino acids. The J segment lost 1 base and the V segment lost 3 bases, leaving 11 bases of the junction unmatched. This chain's CDR3 is CAISDGQGARTPSGANVLTF. CDR3 DNA sequence: TGTGCCATCAGTGATGGACAGGGGGCAAGAACACCGTCTGGGGCCAACGTCCTGACTTTC.

This chain joins TRBV29-1 and TRBJ2-2; D remains unclear. Germline V gene data show CDR1 as SQVTM and CDR2 as ANQGSEA. V shed 8 bases and J shed 4 bases, with 14 bases lying between them. This CDR3 region has 13 residues. The CDR3 sequence: CSHRTVSTGELFF. The CDR3 DNA reads TGCAGCCACCGAACAGTTTCCACCGGGGAGCTGTTTTTT.

This chain links TRBV6-2 or TRBV6-3 with TRBJ1-5, with 7 positions matching TRBD1. V lost 8 bases to trimming and J lost 6 bases; unmatched junction nucleotides: 7. The CDR3 spans 13 residues. Germline CDR1 reads MNHEY; CDR2 reads SVGEGT. The CDR3 here is CASGATGTQPQHF. The CDR3 DNA reads TGTGCCAGCGGCGCGACAGGGACTCAGCCCCAGCATTTT.

The chain joins TRBV5-6 to TRBJ1-2; D gene uncertain. V dropped 4 bases and J dropped 0 bases, with 10 bases sitting between them. Per germline, CDR1 SGHDT and CDR2 YYEEEE. This CDR3 comprises 14 residues. CDR3 protein: CASSAVGTNYGYTF. As DNA, the CDR3 is TGTGCCAGCAGCGCCGTCGGGACTAACTATGGCTACACCTTC.

This clonotype was seen only a few times. The chain links TRBV4-3 to TRBJ1-1, with a weak D call TRBD1 (5 bases). Trimming removed 7 bases at V and 1 base at J, with 10 bases between. Germline-derived CDR1 and CDR2 are LGHNA and YSLEER. The CDR3 runs to 13 residues. The CDR3 DNA is TGCGCCAGCACCCGGACACCGAACACTGAAGCTTTCTTT. Encoded protein: CASTRTPNTEAFF.

The V gene is TRBV25-1, the J gene TRBJ2-7; 12 bases agree with TRBD2. This CDR3 is built from 16 residues. In germline, CDR1 is MGHDK, CDR2 SYGVNS. V lost 3 bases and J lost 5; bases outside the gene matches: 8. CDR3 region: CASSDPTSGSLHEQYF. DNA for the CDR3: TGTGCCAGCAGTGATCCGACTAGCGGGAGTCTTCACGAGCAGTACTTC.

This clonotype was observed a few times. The CDR3 region has the DNA TGTGCCGTACGGGGTCCGGACCAAGAGACCCAGTACTTC. Residues: CAVRGPDQETQYF. The J gene is TRBJ2-5, the V gene TRBV7-9; maybe TRBD2 (5 bases). The CDR3 runs to 13 residues. CDR1 is SEHNR and CDR2 is FQNEAQ in the germline V gene (reference sequence). V shed 11 bases and J shed 0 bases, with 13 bases lying between them.

V usage is TRBV5-1 and J usage is TRBJ2-7, with a possible D match to TRBD1 (6 bases). Germline V CDR1 and CDR2: SGHRS, YFSETQ. This CDR3 region has 14 residues. Trimming shortened V by 1 base and J by 6 bases, and 14 bases separated the two germline ends. The CDR3 is CASSLSRGQGEQYF. The CDR3 DNA is TGCGCCAGCAGCTTGAGCAGGGGTCAGGGCGAGCAGTACTTC.

This clonotype turned up a few times. The genes are TRBV28 and TRBJ1-2; D gene uncertain. There are 15 residues in the CDR3. The germline V gene has CDR1 MDHEN and CDR2 SYDVKM. V gave up 5 bases and J gave up 4 bases, with 17 bases separating them. CDR3 loop: CASSRPQAESYGYTF. The CDR3, as DNA: TGTGCCAGCAGTCGTCCCCAGGCCGAATCCTATGGCTACACCTTC.

Comment on this clonotype: This sequence may be a read error, since a much larger clone differs from it by one base. This chain uses TRBV29-1 with TRBJ2-3, with TRBD1 matching over 12 bases. The CDR3 covers 13 residues. The germline V gene has CDR1 SQVTM and CDR2 ANQGSEA. The CDR3 loop is CNGGQGASDTQYF. The CDR3 bases are TGCAACGGGGGACAGGGGGCATCGGATACGCAGTATTTT.

A few counts support this clonotype. CDR3 in DNA: TGTGCCAGCAGCTTAACCTCCGCAAGGAATGAGCAGTTCTTC. Translation gives CASSLTSARNEQFF. The V gene is TRBV7-3, the J gene TRBJ2-1; D gene uncertain. V dropped 0 bases and J dropped 7 bases, with 10 bases sitting between them. The CDR3 sequence is 14 residues long. Germline V CDR1 and CDR2: SGHTA, FQGTGA.

This clonotype was counted a few times. The V call is TRBV7-9, the J call TRBJ2-5; 7 bases agree with TRBD2. In germline, CDR1 is SEHNR, CDR2 FQNEAQ (reference sequence). The CDR3 totals 14 residues. The junction had 7 bases not matched to a gene; V was cut back by 4 bases and J by 5 bases. The CDR3 DNA sequence: TGTGCCAGCAGCTCCCGGGACTACCGGGAGACCCAGTACTTC. It specifies CASSSRDYRETQYF.

This rearrangement joins TRBV10-1 to TRBJ2-3; D possibly corresponds to TRBD2 (7 bases). This CDR3 is 18 amino acids long. The germline gives CDR1 WNHNN, CDR2 SYGVQD (reference sequence). V was trimmed by 5 bases and J by 2 bases, leaving 23 bases between them. The CDR3: CASSPGRTGGLPTDTQYF. CDR3 coding DNA: TGCGCCAGCAGTCCCGGCCGGACGGGGGGCCTCCCCACAGATACGCAGTATTTT.

This clonotype was seen a few times. The chain links TRBV12-3 or TRBV12-4 to TRBJ2-4; 7 positions agree with TRBD1. The CDR3 is 13 amino acids. J gave up 6 bases and V 6 bases, and 5 bases lay outside the gene matches. CDR3: CASSEDRLNIQYF. Written as DNA, the CDR3 is TGTGCCAGCAGCGAGGACAGGTTAAACATTCAGTACTTC.

V usage is TRBV5-6 and J usage is TRBJ2-3; D unresolved. The CDR3 is made up of 13 amino acids. From germline, CDR1 is SGHDT and CDR2 YYEEEE. Between the trimmed V and J ends, which lost 3 bases and 7 bases, there was a span of 12 bases. The CDR3 reads CASSSVTTYTQYF. CDR3 coding DNA: TGTGCCAGCAGCTCCGTTACAACCTATACGCAGTATTTT.

The J gene is TRBJ2-3, the V gene TRBV10-2, with D perhaps TRBD2 (6 bases). The germline V gene encodes CDR1 WSHSY and CDR2 SAAADI. V was pared by 6 bases and J by 4 bases, with 14 bases between. This CDR3 has 14 residues. CDR3 sequence (DNA): TGCGCCAGCAGCGCCCACCCGGGGGCAGATACGCAGTATTTT. Translated, it gives CASSAHPGADTQYF.

The CDR3 is CASSLGAGGSYTDTQYF. In DNA, the CDR3 is TGTGCCAGCAGCTTAGGAGCGGGAGGATCGTACACAGATACGCAGTATTTT. The chain joins TRBV7-3 to TRBJ2-3; 9 bases are shared with TRBD2. Trimming took 2 bases from V and 2 from J; bases not matched to a gene: 8. CDR3 size: 17 residues. Germline CDR1 reads SGHTA; CDR2 reads FQGTGA.

V gene TRBV13 combines with J gene TRBJ2-7, with 7 nucleotides matching TRBD1. This CDR3 is 16 amino acids long. Unmatched junction bases numbered 12, after V lost 5 bases and J lost 2 bases. From germline, CDR1 is PRHDT and CDR2 FYEKMQ (reference sequence). The CDR3 bases are TGTGCCAGCAGCCGAGGAGGTACAGGGGCACCCTACGAGCAGTACTTC. Its protein product is CASSRGGTGAPYEQYF.

This clonotype was recorded a few times. V gene TRBV12-3 or TRBV12-4 combines with J gene TRBJ1-5; D may be TRBD1 (6 bases). The V gene lost 5 bases and the J gene lost 7 bases, with 12 bases spanning the gap. This CDR3 is 13 amino acids long. The DNA for the CDR3 is TGTGCCAGCAGTGCCCCAGGGGTGCAGCCCCAGCATTTT. Its translation is CASSAPGVQPQHF.

As concerns this clonotype: Relative to the germline gene, one junction end is altered; a read error may explain this. The chain recombines TRBV3-1 with TRBJ2-3; D gene unclear. There are 12 residues in the CDR3. Germline-derived CDR1 and CDR2 are LGHDT and YNNKEL (reference sequence). CDR3 amino acids: CASGQATDTQYF. The CDR3 DNA reads as TGTGCCAGCGGCCAAGCCACAGATACGCAGTATTTT.

This chain links TRBV20-1 with TRBJ2-7, with 9 bases identical to TRBD1. Germline V gives CDR1 DFQATT, CDR2 SNEGSKA (reference sequence). With V trimmed by 3 bases and J by 7 bases, 7 bases remained unmatched. CDR3 length: 13 residues. CDR3: CSARPGQGWEQYF. The CDR3 DNA reads TGCAGTGCTAGGCCGGGACAGGGCTGGGAGCAGTACTTC.

The chain links TRBV18 to TRBJ2-4, with D perhaps assigned TRBD1 or TRBD2 (5 bases each). The CDR3 runs to 13 residues. The V end lost 3 bases, the J end lost 6 bases, and 9 bases lay between the germline ends. CDR1 and CDR2 (germline): KGHSH, LQKENI. CDR3 residues: CASSPPGRNIQYF. The CDR3 bases are TGTGCCAGCTCACCCCCGGGACGAAACATTCAGTACTTC.

This clonotype was observed a few times. J is TRBJ2-1 and V is TRBV5-1; TRBD1 agrees at 7 bases. Trimming removed 0 bases from V and 4 bases from J; junction bases left unmatched: 4. CDR3 length: 15 residues. The germline CDR1 and CDR2 sequences are SGHRS and YFSETQ. The CDR3 bases are TGCGCCAGCAGCTTGGGGGGACAGATGTACAATGAGCAGTTCTTC. Translating it yields CASSLGGQMYNEQFF.

This rearrangement joins TRBV6-1 to TRBJ1-1; 9 bases align to TRBD1. The V gene's germline CDR1 is MNHNS and CDR2 SASEGT. The V and J ends lost 4 bases and 6 bases, in that order; junction bases with no gene match: 9. The CDR3 extends over 15 amino acids. The CDR3 DNA follows: TGTGCCAGCAGTGGGGGGACAGGGTCGTCGTCTGAAGCTTTCTTT. Its protein product is CASSGGTGSSSEAFF.

The rearrangement links TRBV20-1 to TRBJ2-5; D might be TRBD1 (5 bases). V lost 3 bases to trimming and J lost 5 bases, with 10 bases between them. The CDR3 is made up of 12 amino acids. Germline CDR1 and CDR2: DFQATT and SNEGSKA (reference sequence). The DNA of the CDR3 is TGCAGTGCTAGCCACAGGTCGGAGACCCAGTACTTC. Protein product: CSASHRSETQYF.

The chain joins TRBV10-3 to TRBJ1-1, with D maybe TRBD1 (6 bases). V dropped 6 bases and J dropped 3 bases, with 17 bases sitting between them. This CDR3 comprises 15 residues. Per the germline V gene, CDR1 is ENHRY and CDR2 is SYGVKD. CDR3 sequence reads: CAISFKGGMHTEAFF. CDR3 in DNA: TGTGCCATCAGCTTTAAGGGGGGGATGCACACTGAAGCTTTCTTT.

This clonotype was recorded a few times. This chain connects TRBV28 to TRBJ2-1, with D perhaps matching TRBD2 (6 bases). Trimming took off 5 bases at V and 6 bases at J, with 20 bases between the two ends. There are 16 residues in the CDR3. The germline CDR1 and CDR2 sequences are MDHEN and SYDVKM. DNA of the CDR3: TGTGCCAGCAGTACTGAACCGGGACTTAGTCCCAATGAGCAGTTCTTC. Translation gives CASSTEPGLSPNEQFF.

The rearrangement uses TRBV29-1 and TRBJ1-2, with a possible D match to TRBD1 (5 bases). Germline CDR1 reads SQVTM; CDR2 reads ANQGSEA. V was cut by 1 base and J by 4 bases, with 13 bases left in between. CDR3 length: 14 amino acids. The CDR3: CSVEGGEGAYGYTF. CDR3 DNA: TGCAGCGTTGAAGGGGGGGAGGGTGCCTATGGCTACACCTTC.

This rearrangement joins TRBV10-3 to TRBJ2-5; 13 bases are shared with TRBD2. The CDR3 has 17 amino acids. Germline CDR1 reads ENHRY; CDR2 reads SYGVKD. V dropped 6 bases and J dropped 5; count of bases not matched to a gene: 12. The CDR3 loop is CAIRDRTTSGRVETQYF. The CDR3 DNA is TGTGCCATCAGAGATCGCACTACTAGCGGGAGGGTGGAGACCCAGTACTTC.

Ten or more counts support this clonotype. The chain links TRBV13 to TRBJ1-1; D not certain. Between the trimmed V and J ends, which lost 0 bases and 5 bases, there was a span of 7 bases. From germline, CDR1 is PRHDT and CDR2 FYEKMQ (reference sequence). The CDR3 length is 13 residues. The CDR3 bases are TGTGCCAGCAGCTTAGGCGACGGGACTGAAGCTTTCTTT. This codes for CASSLGDGTEAFF.